This T cell receptor beta chain was observed in a study of somatic mutations in cytotoxic T cells in rheumatoid arthritis. Study-level information: Flow-sorting brought some V beta antibody-stained T-cell populations to nearly 100% purity, V beta1+ cells sequenced for TCRB among them. Study-wide results and caveats: CD8+ T-cell clonality did not differ significantly between rheumatoid arthritis patients and age-matched healthy controls.

For this clone: Its antigen is undetermined.

CDR1 is SGHDT and CDR2 is YYEEEE in the germline V gene. V lost 3 bases and J 7 bases, leaving 12 bases between the germline ends. The CDR3 contains 13 residues. Here immunoSEQ multiplex PCR was the method, and the copy in TCRdb shows in-frame clones only, minus some. The top ten clones hold around an eighth of a sample with some 20,000 clones, around 86% of them seen once. The TCR comes from an adult with rheumatoid arthritis. J is TRBJ2-3 and V is TRBV5-6; D call uncertain. Sequencing input: CD8+ T cells sorted from blood. CDR3 nucleotide sequence: TGTGCCAGCAGCTCACCATCCCACAATACGCAGTATTTT. It codes for CASSSPSHNTQYF.